Included here is one T cell receptor beta chain sequence, with context. This clone has more than one count but fewer than ten. The clone's antigen remains unknown. No base quality information exists; no much larger clone differs at one position. In the paper's terms, the time point label means: roughly 2 years on ibrutinib. Approximately 2 micrograms of genomic DNA were extracted from cryopreserved PBMCs for TCR beta library preparation. High-throughput TCR beta sequencing was performed on longitudinal blood samples from CLL patients receiving ibrutinib monotherapy. The patients were enrolled in a single-center, open-label phase 2 trial of ibrutinib monotherapy. This entry belongs to a study of cytotoxic CD8 clonotypes in ibrutinib-treated CLL (dated by TCRdb to the early 2020s). At the level of the whole study: The cohort was composed of ten to eleven relapsed/refractory and roughly 16 treatment-naive patients; IGHV unmutated status was identified in about 17 patients. Cryopreserved peripheral blood mononuclear cells were obtained before treatment, at response, and at either sustained remission or disease progression. All remission and progressive disease samples were collected while patients were still receiving ibrutinib. Response samples were taken after a median of approximately 13 months on treatment, ranging from roughly 6 to 36 months. An average of about 260,000 productive templates and about 100,000 productive rearrangements was obtained per sample. Responses were partial in around 25 patients and complete in 2; after median approximately 69 months follow-up, some 15 stayed in remission and about twelve progressed. Of the 85 to 90 participants in the trial, 25 to 30 had longitudinal samples available. The paper's findings and limits, for the study overall: At baseline, clonality was higher than in age-matched healthy donors and showed a strong correlation with circulating CD8+ T-cell counts. Sampling times were not matched between patients in sustained remission and patients whose disease was progressing, and lymph node repertoires were not examined. Public clonotypes were rare and either shrank or stayed stable during treatment, and the rise in clonality at ibrutinib response reflected expansion of private clonotypes. Clonality rose at ibrutinib response, remained stable during sustained remission, and dropped back toward baseline at progression.

The goal of deep resolution MiSeq sequencing was a depth between 1 in 1 million and 1 in 200,000 T cells, and coverage averaged 10x per clonotype. The immunoSEQ hsTCRB Kit was used to generate TCR beta libraries. In the authors' own workflow: Data were analyzed with ImmunoSEQ Data Assistant and ImmunoSEQ Analyzer, with V, D and J genes assigned per IMGT definitions. Clonality, which ranges from 0 to 1, was calculated as one minus the normalized Shannon entropy of productive rearrangement frequencies. Only overrepresented clonotypes making up at least 0.05% of each patient's repertoire were included in the public clonotype analysis. Some 13 age-matched healthy donor repertoires from immuneACCESS were used as controls for clonality. The immuneACCESS repertoire file appears here via TCRdb, limited to in-frame rearrangements. These files lack a portion of the clones; in checked studies, under half of the deficit traces to unresolved V genes, and the cause of the others is not known. D and trimming were read from the DNA, whereas the V and J calls and clone size are those reported in that table. Across this sample there are 50,000 or so clones, with around 60% seen only once. Approximately 27% of the sample is in the top ten clones.

V and J are truncated by 8 bases and 4 bases respectively, leaving an intervening sequence of 14 bases. CDR1 and CDR2 (MNHNY, SVGAGI) derive from the germline V gene (reference sequence). The CDR3, cysteine through phenylalanine, is 14 amino acids long. The read is trimmed to its CDR3 DNA, 42 bases read in frame from base 1. The source is a human donor with chronic lymphocytic leukemia. The sequencing used PBMCs, collected after 24 months of ibrutinib treatment. The chain was built from TRBV6-6 and TRBJ2-2; D gene: possibly TRBD1, on 6 matching bases. DNA sequence: TGTGCCAGCGCAATACAGGGACCCACCGGGGAGCTGTTTTTT. This sequence encodes CASAIQGPTGELFF.